This T cell receptor (beta chain) was sequenced during a study of blood T cells in healthy people across ages. This CDR3 has 14 residues. The germline CDR1 and CDR2 sequences are SGHRS and YFSETQ. V lost 0 bases to trimming and J lost 5 bases, with 11 bases between them. PCR was performed a second time for roughly 7 to 12 cycles using a sample-barcoded 5' primer and a J-beta primer mix. From the 5' RACE reads, TCRdb called clonotypes with MiXCR, one entry per CDR3 protein. This repertoire shows 500,000 to 600,000 distinct CDR3 sequences, approximately 25% found once; its top ten account for 15% to 20%. This clonotype has a handful of counts.

The genes are TRBV5-1 and TRBJ2-5, with D hard to call. Input material: blood. The source is a woman in her 70s in good health. This CDR3 reads CASSLVSEGETQYF. DNA of the CDR3: TGCGCCAGCAGCTTGGTTAGTGAAGGGGAGACCCAGTACTTC.